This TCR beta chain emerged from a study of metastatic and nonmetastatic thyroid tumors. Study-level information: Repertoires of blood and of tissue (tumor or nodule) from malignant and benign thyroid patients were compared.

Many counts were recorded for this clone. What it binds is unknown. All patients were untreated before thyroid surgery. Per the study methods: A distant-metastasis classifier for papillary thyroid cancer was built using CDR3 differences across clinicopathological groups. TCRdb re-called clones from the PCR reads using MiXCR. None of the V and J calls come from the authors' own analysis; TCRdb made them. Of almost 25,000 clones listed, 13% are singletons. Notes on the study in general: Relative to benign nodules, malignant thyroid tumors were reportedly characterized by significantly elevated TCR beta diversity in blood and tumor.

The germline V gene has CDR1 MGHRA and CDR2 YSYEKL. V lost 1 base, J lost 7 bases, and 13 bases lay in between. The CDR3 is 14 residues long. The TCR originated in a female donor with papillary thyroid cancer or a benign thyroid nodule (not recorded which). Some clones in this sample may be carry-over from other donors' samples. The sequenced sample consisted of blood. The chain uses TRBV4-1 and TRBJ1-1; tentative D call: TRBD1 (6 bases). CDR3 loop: CASSQGRGAIEAFF. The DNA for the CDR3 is TGCGCCAGCAGCCAAGGGAGGGGGGCAATTGAAGCTTTCTTT.